Each of the 21 T cell receptor beta chains below was sequenced from the same sample in a study of control samples from healthy donors and cancer patients. The table came from immunoSEQ multiplex PCR; TCRdb's copy has only in-frame clones and leaves some out. Of 130,000 or so clones listed, about nine tenths were seen once; the top ten hold about 2.2%. Sequencing was done on a sample of blood. The receptors here all came from a woman between 45 and 60 years old in good health.

The chain carries TRBV9 and TRBJ2-5; the D gene is possibly TRBD2 (7 bases). In germline, CDR1 is SGDLS, CDR2 YYNGEE. Trimming took off 3 bases at V and 5 bases at J, with 17 bases between the two ends. The CDR3 covers 15 residues. The CDR3 DNA reads as TGTGCCAGCAGCGCGGGCGGGGGCGCCAAGGAGACCCAGTACTTC. Protein sequence: CASSAGGGAKETQYF.

This chain uses TRBV27 with TRBJ2-3; tentative D call: TRBD1 (5 bases). The V end lost 4 bases, the J end lost 6 bases, and 14 bases lay between the germline ends. The V gene's germline CDR1 is MNHEY and CDR2 SMNVEV (reference sequence). This CDR3 comprises 14 residues. Written as DNA, the CDR3 is TGTGCCAGCAGTTCCGGACCGAAGGGGGATACGCAGTATTTT. Amino acid sequence: CASSSGPKGDTQYF.

With regard to this clone: The same CDR3 also results from other DNA sequences found in this sample. The rearrangement uses TRBV28 and TRBJ1-2; D perhaps matches TRBD1 (5 bases). Germline CDR1 MDHEN, CDR2 SYDVKM. With 6 bases removed from V and 2 bases from J, the gap between germline ends came to 10 bases. This CDR3 contains 13 residues. The CDR3 nucleotides are TGTGCCAGCAGCCCAGGGAGGAACTATGGCTACACCTTC. This translates into CASSPGRNYGYTF.

The J gene is TRBJ1-5, the V gene TRBV11-2; 8 positions agree with TRBD1. V was clipped by 5 bases and J by 2 bases; unmatched bases: 5. Germline loops: CDR1 SGHAT, CDR2 FQNNGV. The CDR3 has 15 residues. In DNA, the CDR3 is TGTGCCAGCAGCCTCCGGACAGGGCGCAATCAGCCCCAGCATTTT. Translation gives CASSLRTGRNQPQHF.

The J gene is TRBJ1-1, the V gene TRBV29-1; D possibly corresponds to TRBD1 (6 bases). CDR3 length: 13 amino acids. The V end lost 4 bases, the J end lost 4 bases, and 13 bases lay between the germline ends. CDR1 and CDR2 from the germline V gene are SQVTM and ANQGSEA. CDR3 amino acids: CSVGQAESTEAFF. Written as DNA, the CDR3 is TGCAGCGTTGGACAGGCGGAGAGCACTGAAGCTTTCTTT.

The rearrangement links TRBV13 to TRBJ1-3, with D possibly TRBD1 on 6 matching bases. The CDR3 runs to 15 residues. Germline V lookup: CDR1 PRHDT, CDR2 FYEKMQ (reference sequence). Trimming removed 4 bases at V and 4 bases at J, with 14 bases between. The CDR3 here is CASSSDSPEGNTIYF. The DNA for the CDR3 is TGTGCCAGCAGCTCGGACAGCCCGGAAGGAAACACCATATATTTT. Full variable domain (outside the CDR3, taken from reference TRBV13 and TRBJ1-3): AAGVIQSPRHLIKEKRETATLKCYPIPRHDTVYWYQQGPGQDPQFLISFYEKMQSDKGSIPDRFSAQQFSDYHSELNMSSLELGDSALYFCASSSDSPEGNTIYFGEGSWLTVV.

The V and J genes are TRBV15 and TRBJ2-1; tentatively, D is TRBD1 or TRBD2 (6 bases each). The V gene's germline CDR1 is LNHNV and CDR2 YYDKDF (reference sequence). The V and J ends lost 5 bases and 9 bases respectively, with 23 bases between them. CDR3 length equals 16 residues. The CDR3 region is CATSPRWGANVLEQFF. CDR3 in DNA: TGTGCCACCAGCCCAAGATGGGGGGCTAACGTGCTTGAGCAGTTCTTC.

The genes are TRBV11-2 and TRBJ1-2; 12 nucleotides agree with TRBD1. Germline CDR1 SGHAT, CDR2 FQNNGV. V lost 6 bases to trimming and J lost 6 bases; unmatched junction nucleotides: 8. The CDR3 runs 15 residues. The CDR3 reads CASSLTGTGGNGYTF. The CDR3 bases are TGTGCCAGCAGTTTAACCGGGACAGGGGGCAATGGCTACACCTTC.

The chain uses TRBV5-6 and TRBJ1-2; no definite D call. The CDR3 sequence is 17 residues long. CDR1 and CDR2 from the germline V gene are SGHDT and YYEEEE. Deletions cut 3 bases from V and 6 bases from J, with 24 bases between. The CDR3 protein is CASSSSFLRWSGNGYTF. In nucleotides, the CDR3 is TGTGCCAGCAGCTCCTCCTTCTTGAGGTGGTCGGGAAATGGCTACACCTTC.

This rearrangement joins TRBV5-1 to TRBJ1-1; a possible D gene is TRBD1 (5 bases). The CDR3 runs to 15 residues. CDR1 is SGHRS, CDR2 YFSETQ, per germline. The V end lost 4 bases, the J end lost 4 bases, and 17 bases lay between the germline ends. The CDR3 region is CASSVSQGVGTEAFF. In nucleotides, the CDR3 is TGCGCCAGCAGCGTATCCCAGGGAGTTGGCACTGAAGCTTTCTTT. Filled out from reference TRBV5-1 and TRBJ1-1, the complete variable domain reads KAGVTQTPRYLIKTRGQQVTLSCSPISGHRSVSWYQQTPGQGLQFLFEYFSETQRNKGNFPGRFSGRQFSNSRSEMNVSTLELGDSALYLCASSVSQGVGTEAFFGQGTRLTVV.

This chain links TRBV6-5 with TRBJ2-1; D is perhaps TRBD1 or TRBD2 (6 bases each). Germline V CDR1 and CDR2: MNHEY, SVGAGI. The CDR3 has 14 residues. V was cut by 7 bases and J by 5 bases, with 15 bases left in between. The CDR3 DNA is TGTGCCAGCATCACAGGGACTCTTCACAATGAGCAGTTCTTC. Residues: CASITGTLHNEQFF.

This chain connects TRBV11-2 to TRBJ2-1; the match to TRBD1 covers 8 bases. CDR3 length equals 18 residues. V shed 6 bases, J shed 5 bases, and the junction held 18 bases outside the gene matches. The V gene's germline CDR1 is SGHAT and CDR2 FQNNGV. CDR3 DNA sequence: TGTGCCAGCAGAAACGTCAGGGCGGACAGGGTGGCAAACAATGAGCAGTTCTTC. It codes for CASRNVRADRVANNEQFF.

This clone was picked up a small number of times. The chain uses TRBV6-6 and TRBJ2-1; a possible D gene is TRBD1 (6 bases). CDR1 is MNHNY and CDR2 is SVGAGI in the germline V gene (reference sequence). Deletions cut 4 bases from V and 8 bases from J, with 18 bases between. The CDR3 totals 15 residues. CDR3 amino acids: CASSLMSGAWDEQFF. In DNA form, the CDR3 reads TGTGCCAGCAGTTTAATGTCAGGGGCATGGGATGAGCAGTTCTTC.

The CDR3, as DNA: TGCAGCGTTGGGGACAGGGCAACTAATGAAAAACTGTTTTTT. It codes for CSVGDRATNEKLFF. V usage is TRBV29-1 and J usage is TRBJ1-4; TRBD1 matches at 9 bases. Trimming took 4 bases from V and 0 from J; bases not matched to a gene: 0. The CDR3 is made up of 14 amino acids. Germline V lookup: CDR1 SQVTM, CDR2 ANQGSEA.

This clone came up a few times. The V call is TRBV11-3, the J call TRBJ2-1; tentatively, D is TRBD1 (6 bases). There are 13 residues in the CDR3. CDR1 and CDR2 (germline): SGHNT, YENEEA. V was clipped by 0 bases and J by 16 bases, with 16 bases between them. CDR3 loop: CASSLELHGQLFF. In DNA, the CDR3 is TGTGCCAGCAGCTTAGAACTGCACGGACAGCTTTTCTTC.

The J gene is TRBJ1-5, the V gene TRBV28; tentative D call: TRBD1 (6 bases). Trimming took 6 bases from V and 6 from J, leaving 12 bases between them. Germline V lookup: CDR1 MDHEN, CDR2 SYDVKM. CDR3 length: 13 amino acids. The CDR3 sequence is CASRAGVSQPQHF. The CDR3 DNA sequence: TGTGCCAGCAGAGCAGGGGTTAGTCAGCCCCAGCATTTT.

The V gene is TRBV27, the J gene TRBJ2-1; TRBD2 might be the D (5 bases). CDR3 size: 11 residues. Trimming cost V 6 bases and J 9 bases, with 9 bases left between them. Germline values: CDR1 MNHEY, CDR2 SMNVEV (reference sequence). CDR3 protein: CASRNSGEQFF. The CDR3 coding sequence is TGTGCCAGCAGGAACAGCGGTGAGCAGTTCTTC.

The CDR3 bases are TGTGCCAGTAGTCGGTCAGCTAGCAATCAGCCCCAGCATTTT. As protein: CASSRSASNQPQHF. This chain joins TRBV19 and TRBJ1-5; no reliable D call. CDR1 is LNHDA and CDR2 is SQIVND in the germline V gene (reference sequence). CDR3 length: 14 amino acids. The V end was cut by 5 bases, the J end by 0 bases, with 8 bases between.

The chain joins TRBV21-1 to TRBJ2-7; TRBD2 is the table's D call, not checked against the DNA. TRBV21-1 is flagged as a pseudogene. The CDR3 loop spans 15 amino acids. The CDR3 nucleotides read TGTGCCAGCAGCAAACGGGGGGCAGGGGCTGTTCTAGAGTACTTC. It encodes CASSKRGAGAVLEYF.

The rearrangement uses TRBV5-8 and TRBJ2-1, with D possibly being TRBD1 (5 bases). V lost 0 bases to trimming and J lost 2 bases, with 18 bases between them. Germline CDR1 reads SGHTS; CDR2 reads YDEGEE. This CDR3 has 18 amino acids. The chain's CDR3 is CASSLEVSGAVPYNEQFF. The CDR3, as DNA: TGTGCCAGCAGCTTGGAGGTGTCTGGGGCCGTCCCCTACAATGAGCAGTTCTTC.

Here the CDR3 reads CASSLLAENYNEQFF. CDR3 nucleotides: TGCGCCAGCAGCCTGCTAGCGGAGAACTACAATGAGCAGTTCTTC. This sequence joins TRBV5-1 and TRBJ2-1; TRBD2 matches 7 bases. Germline V gene sequence: CDR1 SGHRS, CDR2 YFSETQ. The CDR3 totals 15 residues. With V trimmed by 4 bases and J by 3 bases, 7 bases remained unmatched.